These 15 T cell receptor beta chains originate from one sample sequenced in a study of identical twins (TCRdb year 2016). Preparation of the library involved 5' RACE. TCRdb lists the instrument as Illumina HiSeq 2000. TCRdb reprocessing: public reads trimmed at Q25 with fastp, clones called with MiXCR, in-frame beta chains kept. All rows with the same CDR3 protein become a single entry with the most common DNA and genes. Within this sample are 1.5 million or so distinct CDR3 sequences, with about 32% of them counted one time only. The ten largest clones represent approximately 0.25% of the sample. The sample comprised cord blood. The origin of the receptors is a newborn girl in good health.

The chain carries TRBV7-2 and TRBJ2-3, with TRBD2 as a possible D gene (5 bases). Germline V gives CDR1 SGHTA, CDR2 FQGNSA. There are 16 residues in the CDR3. Trimming removed 1 base from V and 1 base from J, with 12 bases in between. This CDR3 is CASSLVSEVRTDTQYF. CDR3 DNA sequence: TGTGCCAGCAGCTTAGTGTCGGAGGTTCGCACAGATACGCAGTATTTT. The full variable domain, rest sourced from reference TRBV7-2 and TRBJ2-3, is GAGVSQSPSNKVTEKGKDVELRCDPISGHTALYWYRQSLGQGLEFLIYFQGNSAPDKSGLPSDRFSAERTGGSVSTLTIQRTQQEDSAVYLCASSLVSEVRTDTQYFGPGTRLTVL.

Only a few counts were recorded for this clonotype. The CDR3 coding sequence is TGTGCCAGCAGAGGCCTCAACCGCCAAGAGACCCAGTACTTC. This codes for CASRGLNRQETQYF. The V and J genes are TRBV2 and TRBJ2-5; D is ambiguous. V lost 6 bases and J lost 1, with 12 bases in between. Germline assignment: CDR1 SNHLY and CDR2 FYNNEI. This CDR3 comprises 14 residues.

V is TRBV27 and J is TRBJ2-3; 10 bases agree with TRBD2. Germline V gene sequence: CDR1 MNHEY, CDR2 SMNVEV (reference sequence). The CDR3 has 19 amino acids. Trimming removed 4 bases from V and 4 bases from J; junction bases left unmatched: 17. CDR3 in DNA: TGTGCCAGCAGTTCCATAACTAGCGGGAAGCGACGGGGGGCAGATACGCAGTATTTT. This codes for CASSSITSGKRRGADTQYF.

This clonotype was picked up a small number of times. This chain joins TRBV3-1 and TRBJ1-5, with D maybe TRBD1 (5 bases). CDR1 LGHDT and CDR2 YNNKEL come from the germline V gene (reference sequence). The CDR3 loop spans 14 amino acids. V lost 2 bases, J lost 3 bases, and 8 bases lay in between. DNA of the CDR3: TGTGCCAGCAGCCAACAGGGCGTCAATCAGCCCCAGCATTTT. Amino acids: CASSQQGVNQPQHF.

This clonotype was picked up a small number of times. V usage is TRBV3-1 and J usage is TRBJ2-2, with D uncertain. The CDR3 spans 15 residues. The V and J ends lost 1 base and 7 bases respectively, with 13 bases between them. Per germline, CDR1 LGHDT and CDR2 YNNKEL (reference sequence). The CDR3 sequence: CASSQVSRQHGELFF. The CDR3 DNA reads as TGTGCCAGCAGCCAAGTGTCCCGCCAGCACGGGGAGCTGTTTTTT.

The chain couples TRBV10-3 to TRBJ1-6, with 12 bases that match TRBD1. V shed 6 bases, J shed 9 bases, and the junction held 6 bases outside the gene matches. The CDR3 has 15 residues. In germline, CDR1 is ENHRY, CDR2 SYGVKD. CDR3 loop: CAISPTGQGASPLHF. As DNA, the CDR3 is TGTGCCATCAGCCCCACGGGACAGGGGGCTTCACCCCTCCACTTT.

This clonotype was detected once. V is TRBV6-5 and J is TRBJ2-5, with D possibly matching TRBD1 (5 bases). Trimming stripped 0 bases from V and 11 bases from J, with 16 bases between. The length of the CDR3 is 14 residues. Germline V gene data show CDR1 as MNHEY and CDR2 as SVGAGI. The CDR3 is CASSYSYDSNEQYF. Written as DNA, the CDR3 is TGTGCCAGCAGTTACTCGTACGACAGCAATGAGCAGTACTTC.

The chain has TRBV5-1 and TRBJ2-7, with 8 bases matching TRBD2. The CDR3 sequence is 15 residues long. CDR1 SGHRS and CDR2 YFSETQ come from the germline V gene. The junction had 6 bases not matched to a gene; V was cut back by 0 bases and J by 4 bases. The CDR3 is CASSLVTGGPYEQYF. CDR3 DNA sequence: TGCGCCAGCAGCTTGGTTACGGGAGGGCCGTACGAGCAGTACTTC.

This clonotype was counted ten times or more. The rearrangement joins TRBV29-1 to TRBJ2-7, with D possibly matching TRBD1 (6 bases). Trimming took off 6 bases at V and 1 base at J, with 16 bases between the two ends. Per germline, CDR1 SQVTM and CDR2 ANQGSEA. The CDR3 runs 14 residues. CDR3 amino acids: CSVVTGFVSYEQYF. In DNA form, the CDR3 reads TGCAGCGTGGTAACAGGGTTCGTTTCCTACGAGCAGTACTTC.

With regard to this clonotype: One end of the junction varies from germline; a read error may be responsible. This rearrangement joins TRBV9 to TRBJ2-3, with 8 bases identical to TRBD1. The CDR3 covers 13 residues. From germline, CDR1 is SGDLS and CDR2 YYNGEE. CDR3 sequence: CASSPDRADMQYF. As DNA, the CDR3 is TGTGCCAGCAGCCCGGACAGGGCAGATATGCAGTATTTT. The variable domain in full, completed from reference TRBV9 and TRBJ2-3, reads DSGVTQTPKHLITATGQRVTLRCSPRSGDLSVYWYQQSLDQGLQFLIQYYNGEERAKGNILERFSAQQFPDLHSELNLSSLELGDSALYFCASSPDRADMQYFGPGTRLTVL.

This chain connects TRBV20-1 to TRBJ2-3; 7 nucleotides match TRBD2. The germline V gene encodes CDR1 DFQATT and CDR2 SNEGSKA (reference sequence). The V segment lost 3 bases and the J segment 5 bases; nucleotides outside the gene matches: 11. The CDR3 consists of 15 residues. DNA of the CDR3: TGCAGTGCTAGGGGATTGGCGGGAGCCGGAGATACGCAGTATTTT. This codes for CSARGLAGAGDTQYF.

The J gene is TRBJ2-3, the V gene TRBV27, with TRBD1 as a possible D gene (6 bases). The V end was cut by 8 bases, the J end by 6 bases, with 18 bases between. Germline CDR1 and CDR2: MNHEY and SMNVEV (reference sequence). The CDR3 covers 14 residues. CDR3 region: CASGPSPDRDTQYF. CDR3 in DNA: TGTGCCAGCGGTCCCTCACCCGACAGGGATACGCAGTATTTT.

The chain uses TRBV7-9 and TRBJ1-2; D might be TRBD1 (5 bases). Trimming took 3 bases from V and 6 from J, leaving 14 bases between them. Germline V gene lookup returns CDR1 SEHNR and CDR2 FQNEAQ (reference sequence). The CDR3 runs to 14 residues. For the CDR3, the DNA is TGTGCCAGCAGCTTCCGAGGGGCGGGGAATGGCTACACCTTC. Amino acids: CASSFRGAGNGYTF.

This clonotype was detected only a few times. The V and J genes are TRBV15 and TRBJ2-2; D not certain. Trimming pared 0 bases from V and 3 bases from J, leaving 8 bases between. The V gene's germline CDR1 is LNHNV and CDR2 YYDKDF (reference sequence). The CDR3 has 15 amino acids. CDR3 nucleotides: TGTGCCACCAGCAGAGATAGGGCCTACACCGGGGAGCTGTTTTTT. Protein product: CATSRDRAYTGELFF.

V is TRBV7-2 and J is TRBJ2-7; the D is unclear. Germline loops: CDR1 SGHTA, CDR2 FQGNSA. CDR3 length: 14 amino acids. Deletions cut 1 base from V and 2 bases from J, with 9 bases between. The CDR3 DNA sequence: TGTGCCAGCAGCTTAGAGTGGGCAACCTACGAGCAGTACTTC. Its protein is CASSLEWATYEQYF.